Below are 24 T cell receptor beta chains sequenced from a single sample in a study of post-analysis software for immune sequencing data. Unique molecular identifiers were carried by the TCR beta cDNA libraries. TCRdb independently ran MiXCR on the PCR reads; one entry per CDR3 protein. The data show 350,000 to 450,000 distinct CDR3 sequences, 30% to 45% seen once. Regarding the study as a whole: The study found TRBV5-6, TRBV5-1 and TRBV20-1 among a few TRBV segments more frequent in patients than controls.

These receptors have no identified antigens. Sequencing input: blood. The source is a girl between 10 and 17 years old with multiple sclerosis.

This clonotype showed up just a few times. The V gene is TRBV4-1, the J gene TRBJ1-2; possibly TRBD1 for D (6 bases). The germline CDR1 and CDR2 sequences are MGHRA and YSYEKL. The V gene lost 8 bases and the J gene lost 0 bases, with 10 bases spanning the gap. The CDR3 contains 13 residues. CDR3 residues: CASRQVANYGYTF. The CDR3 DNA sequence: TGCGCCAGCCGACAGGTGGCTAACTATGGCTACACCTTC.

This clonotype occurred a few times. CDR3 bases: TGTGCCATCAGTGGCCCAAACAATGACGAGCAGTACTTC. Its translation: CAISGPNNDEQYF. The chain recombines TRBV10-3 with TRBJ2-5; no reliable D call. The better agreement between TRBJ2-7 and the DNA end casts doubt on the J call. Germline assignment: CDR1 ENHRY and CDR2 SYGVKD. The length of the CDR3 is 13 residues.

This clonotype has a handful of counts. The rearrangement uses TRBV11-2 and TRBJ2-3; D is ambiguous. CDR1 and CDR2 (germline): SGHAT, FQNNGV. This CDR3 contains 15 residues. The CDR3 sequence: CESSGDGFGTDTQYF. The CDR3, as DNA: TGTGAATCTTCTGGAGACGGGTTTGGGACAGATACGCAGTATTTT.

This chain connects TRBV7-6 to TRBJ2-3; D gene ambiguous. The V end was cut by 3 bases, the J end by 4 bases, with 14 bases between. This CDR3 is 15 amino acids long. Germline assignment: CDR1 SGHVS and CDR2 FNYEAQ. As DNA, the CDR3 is TGTGCCAGCAGCTTGGAAAGGGAAGGACCAGATACGCAGTATTTT. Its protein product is CASSLEREGPDTQYF. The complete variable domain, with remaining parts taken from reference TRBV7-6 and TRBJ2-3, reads GAGVSQSPRYKVTKRGQDVALRCDPISGHVSLYWYRQALGQGPEFLTYFNYEAQQDKSGLPNDRFSAERPEGSISTLTIQRTEQRDSAMYRCASSLEREGPDTQYFGPGTRLTVL.

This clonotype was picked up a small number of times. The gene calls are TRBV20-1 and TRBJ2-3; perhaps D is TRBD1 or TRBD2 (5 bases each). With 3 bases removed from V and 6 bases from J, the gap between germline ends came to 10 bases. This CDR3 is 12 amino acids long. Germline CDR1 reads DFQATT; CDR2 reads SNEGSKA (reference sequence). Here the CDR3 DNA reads TGCAGTGCTAGGAGACGGGGCGATACGCAGTATTTT. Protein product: CSARRRGDTQYF.

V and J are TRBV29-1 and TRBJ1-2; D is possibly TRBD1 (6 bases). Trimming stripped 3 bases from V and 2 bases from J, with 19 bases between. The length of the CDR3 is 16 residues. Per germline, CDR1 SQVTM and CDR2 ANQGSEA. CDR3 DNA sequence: TGCAGCGTTGATCGGGACACTGACTATCCGAACTATGGCTACACCTTC. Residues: CSVDRDTDYPNYGYTF.

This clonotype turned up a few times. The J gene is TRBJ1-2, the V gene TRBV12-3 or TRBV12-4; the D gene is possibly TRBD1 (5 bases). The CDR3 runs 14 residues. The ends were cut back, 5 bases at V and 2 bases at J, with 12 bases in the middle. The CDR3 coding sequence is TGTGCCAGCAGTGCCGGGACGGTAAACTATGGCTACACCTTC. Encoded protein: CASSAGTVNYGYTF.

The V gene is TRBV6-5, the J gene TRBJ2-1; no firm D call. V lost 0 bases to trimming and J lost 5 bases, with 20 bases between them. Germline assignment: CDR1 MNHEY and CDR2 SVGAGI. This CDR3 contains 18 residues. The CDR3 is CASSYSSPTALWDNEQFF. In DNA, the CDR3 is TGTGCCAGCAGTTACTCGTCCCCAACCGCTCTCTGGGACAATGAGCAGTTCTTC.

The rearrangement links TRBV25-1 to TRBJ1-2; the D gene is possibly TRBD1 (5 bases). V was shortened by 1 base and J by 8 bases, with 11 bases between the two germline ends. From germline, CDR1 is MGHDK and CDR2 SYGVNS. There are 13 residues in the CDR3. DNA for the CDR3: TGTGCCAGCAGTGAATTATCAAGGGGCGGCTACACCTTC. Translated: CASSELSRGGYTF.

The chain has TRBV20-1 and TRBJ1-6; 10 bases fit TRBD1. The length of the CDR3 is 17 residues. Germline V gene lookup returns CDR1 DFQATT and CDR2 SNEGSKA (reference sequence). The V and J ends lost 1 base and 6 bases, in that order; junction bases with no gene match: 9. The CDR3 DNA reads TGCAGTGCTAGAGGAAGACAGGGGGCGCGTCTTAATTCACCCCTCCACTTT. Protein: CSARGRQGARLNSPLHF.

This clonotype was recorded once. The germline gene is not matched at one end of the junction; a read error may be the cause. The CDR3 reads CAISEGGPLTGTQYF. The CDR3 bases are TGTGCCATCAGTGAGGGGGGGCCCCTCACAGGTACGCAGTATTTT. The chain uses TRBV10-3 and TRBJ2-3; D may be TRBD1 or TRBD2 (6 bases each). The germline V gene has CDR1 ENHRY and CDR2 SYGVKD. The CDR3 runs 15 residues.

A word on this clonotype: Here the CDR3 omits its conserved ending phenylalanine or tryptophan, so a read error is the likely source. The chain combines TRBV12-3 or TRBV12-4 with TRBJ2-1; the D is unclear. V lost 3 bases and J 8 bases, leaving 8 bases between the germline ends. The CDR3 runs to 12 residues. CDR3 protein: CASSFSSYEQFS. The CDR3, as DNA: TGTGCCAGCAGTTTTTCCAGCTATGAGCAGTTCTCC.

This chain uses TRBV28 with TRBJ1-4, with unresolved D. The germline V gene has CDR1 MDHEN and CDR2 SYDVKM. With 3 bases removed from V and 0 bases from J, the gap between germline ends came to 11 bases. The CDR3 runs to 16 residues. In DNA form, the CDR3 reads TGTGCCAGCAGTTTTAATCGGGCACCAACTAATGAAAAACTGTTTTTT. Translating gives CASSFNRAPTNEKLFF.

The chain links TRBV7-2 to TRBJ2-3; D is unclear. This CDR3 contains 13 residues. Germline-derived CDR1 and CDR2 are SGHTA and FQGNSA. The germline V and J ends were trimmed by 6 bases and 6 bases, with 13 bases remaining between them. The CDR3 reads CASRKERVDTQYF. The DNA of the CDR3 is TGTGCCAGCAGAAAAGAACGGGTGGATACGCAGTATTTT.

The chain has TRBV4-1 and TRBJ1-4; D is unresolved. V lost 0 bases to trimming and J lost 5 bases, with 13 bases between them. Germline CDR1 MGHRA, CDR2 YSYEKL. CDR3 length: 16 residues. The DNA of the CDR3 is TGCGCCAGCAGCCAAGATCCCCGGGCAGGAAATGAAAAACTGTTTTTT. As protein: CASSQDPRAGNEKLFF.

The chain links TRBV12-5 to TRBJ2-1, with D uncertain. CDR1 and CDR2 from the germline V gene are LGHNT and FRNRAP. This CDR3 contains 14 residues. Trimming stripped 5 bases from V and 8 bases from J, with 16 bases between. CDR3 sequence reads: CASGIWAIRDEQFF. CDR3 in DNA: TGTGCTAGTGGTATATGGGCCATAAGGGATGAGCAGTTCTTC.

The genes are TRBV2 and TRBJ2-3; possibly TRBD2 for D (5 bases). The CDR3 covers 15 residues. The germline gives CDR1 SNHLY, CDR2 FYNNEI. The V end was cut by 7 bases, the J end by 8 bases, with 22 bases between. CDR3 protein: CASIIDSRPRGTQYF. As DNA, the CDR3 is TGTGCCAGCATCATCGACTCTCGCCCCCGGGGTACGCAGTATTTT.

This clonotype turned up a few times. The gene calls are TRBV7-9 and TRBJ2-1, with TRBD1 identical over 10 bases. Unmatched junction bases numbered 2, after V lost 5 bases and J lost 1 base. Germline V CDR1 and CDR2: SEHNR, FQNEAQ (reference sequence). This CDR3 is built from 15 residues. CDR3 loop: CASSRDRGSYNEQFF. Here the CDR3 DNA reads TGTGCCAGCAGCCGGGACAGGGGTTCCTACAATGAGCAGTTCTTC.

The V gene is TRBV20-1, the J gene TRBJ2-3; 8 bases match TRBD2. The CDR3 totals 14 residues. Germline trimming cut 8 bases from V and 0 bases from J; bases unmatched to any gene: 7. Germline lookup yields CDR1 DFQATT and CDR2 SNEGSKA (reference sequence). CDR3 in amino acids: CSQLAASSTDTQYF. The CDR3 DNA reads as TGCAGTCAACTAGCGGCTTCTAGCACAGATACGCAGTATTTT.

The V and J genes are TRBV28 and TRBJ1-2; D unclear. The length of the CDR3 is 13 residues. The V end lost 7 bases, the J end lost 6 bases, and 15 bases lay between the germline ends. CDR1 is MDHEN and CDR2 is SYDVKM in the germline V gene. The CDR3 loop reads CASIGYSGNGYTF. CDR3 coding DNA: TGTGCCAGCATCGGTTATAGCGGCAATGGCTACACCTTC.

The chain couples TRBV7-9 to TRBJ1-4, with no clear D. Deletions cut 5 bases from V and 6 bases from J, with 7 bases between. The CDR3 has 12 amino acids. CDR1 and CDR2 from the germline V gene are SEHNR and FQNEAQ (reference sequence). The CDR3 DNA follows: TGTGCCAGCAGCCGGGTCCATGAAAAACTGTTTTTT. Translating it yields CASSRVHEKLFF.

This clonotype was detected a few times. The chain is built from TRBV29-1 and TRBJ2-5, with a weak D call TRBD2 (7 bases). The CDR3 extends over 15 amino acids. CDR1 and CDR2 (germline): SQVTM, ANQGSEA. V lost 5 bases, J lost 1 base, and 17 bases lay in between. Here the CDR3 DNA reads TGCAGCGTTTCCCTCGGCGGGGGCCTCCAAGAGACCCAGTACTTC. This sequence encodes CSVSLGGGLQETQYF.

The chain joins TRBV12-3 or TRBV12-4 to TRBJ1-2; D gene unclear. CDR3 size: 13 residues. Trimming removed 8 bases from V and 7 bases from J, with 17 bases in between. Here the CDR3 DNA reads TGTGCCAGCGGCTCCCTCCGGGAAAGTGGCTACACCTTC. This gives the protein CASGSLRESGYTF.

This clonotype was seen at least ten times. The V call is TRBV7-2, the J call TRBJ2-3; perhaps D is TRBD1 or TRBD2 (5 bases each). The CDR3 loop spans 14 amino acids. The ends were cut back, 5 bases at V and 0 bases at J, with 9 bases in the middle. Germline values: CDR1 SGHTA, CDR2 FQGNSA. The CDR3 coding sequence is TGTGCCAGCAGCCAGGGACGTAGCACAGATACGCAGTATTTT. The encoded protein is CASSQGRSTDTQYF. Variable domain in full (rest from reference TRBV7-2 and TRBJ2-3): GAGVSQSPSNKVTEKGKDVELRCDPISGHTALYWYRQSLGQGLEFLIYFQGNSAPDKSGLPSDRFSAERTGGSVSTLTIQRTQQEDSAVYLCASSQGRSTDTQYFGPGTRLTVL.